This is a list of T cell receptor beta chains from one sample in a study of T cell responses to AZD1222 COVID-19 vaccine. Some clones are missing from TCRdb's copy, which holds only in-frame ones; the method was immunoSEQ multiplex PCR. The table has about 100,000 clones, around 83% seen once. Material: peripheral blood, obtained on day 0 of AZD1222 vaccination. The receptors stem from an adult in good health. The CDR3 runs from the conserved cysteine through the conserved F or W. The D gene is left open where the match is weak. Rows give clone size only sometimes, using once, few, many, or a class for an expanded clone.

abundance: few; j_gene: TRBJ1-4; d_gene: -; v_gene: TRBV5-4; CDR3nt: TGTGCCAGCAGCCCCACTGGATCCGTGGGGGAAAAACTGTTTTTT; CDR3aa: CASSPTGSVGEKLFF
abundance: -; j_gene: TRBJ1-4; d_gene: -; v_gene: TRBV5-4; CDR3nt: TGTGCCAGCAGCTTGGCAGGGGTTGGAGAAAAACTGTTTTTT; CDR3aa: CASSLAGVGEKLFF
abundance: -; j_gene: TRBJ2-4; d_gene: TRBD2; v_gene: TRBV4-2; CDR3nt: TGTGCCAGCAGCCAAGAAATTGCGGGAGAAAGTATTCAGTACTTC; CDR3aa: CASSQEIAGESIQYF
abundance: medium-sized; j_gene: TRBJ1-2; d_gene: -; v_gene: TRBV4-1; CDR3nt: TGCGCCAGCAGCCAACGGCAGGGGTCTAACTATGGCTACACCTTC; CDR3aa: CASSQRQGSNYGYTF
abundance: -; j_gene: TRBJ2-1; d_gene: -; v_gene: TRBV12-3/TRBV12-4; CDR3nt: TGTGCCAGCACCCGGGATAGCGGCATTCGGCAGTTCTTC; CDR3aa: CASTRDSGIRQFF
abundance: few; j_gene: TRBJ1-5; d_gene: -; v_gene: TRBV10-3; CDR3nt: TGTGCCATCAGTGGTCAGGATCTCAATCAGCCCCAGCATTTT; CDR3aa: CAISGQDLNQPQHF
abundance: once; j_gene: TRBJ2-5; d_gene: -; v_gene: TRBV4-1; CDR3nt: TGCGCCAGCAGCCCCCCAGGACGGGAGACCCAGTACTTC; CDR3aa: CASSPPGRETQYF
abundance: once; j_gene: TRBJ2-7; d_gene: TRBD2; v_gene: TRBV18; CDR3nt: TGTGCCAGCTCACCATCGGGGGGGTCCAGGGTTGAGCAGTACTTC; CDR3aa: CASSPSGGSRVEQYF
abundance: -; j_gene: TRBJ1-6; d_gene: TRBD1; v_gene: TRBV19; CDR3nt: TGTGCCAGTAGTAAGATTGTGGGGACAGGAGAGAGTTCACCCCTCCACTTT; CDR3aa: CASSKIVGTGESSPLHF
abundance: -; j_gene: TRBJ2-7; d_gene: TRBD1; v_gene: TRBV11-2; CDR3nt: TGTGCCAGCAGCTTCCTTATCGGGACAGGGGGCTACGAGCAGTACTTC; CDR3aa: CASSFLIGTGGYEQYF
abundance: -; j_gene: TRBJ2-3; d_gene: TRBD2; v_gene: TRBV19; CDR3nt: TGTGCCAGTAGTATCGCGGGGGTGAATACGCAGTATTTT; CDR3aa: CASSIAGVNTQYF
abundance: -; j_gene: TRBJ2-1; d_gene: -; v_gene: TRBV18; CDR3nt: TGTGCCAGCTCACCCTCCCAGAGCTCCTACAATGAGCAGTTCTTC; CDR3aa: CASSPSQSSYNEQFF
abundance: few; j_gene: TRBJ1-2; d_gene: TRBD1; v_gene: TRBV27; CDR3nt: TGTGCCAGCAGTCAGGGACCTCGGGACAGGGGCTTTCGGAGCTATGGCTACACCTTC; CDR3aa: CASSQGPRDRGFRSYGYTF
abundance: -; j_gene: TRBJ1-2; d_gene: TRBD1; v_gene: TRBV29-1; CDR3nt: TGCAGCGTGGAAATCACAGGGGGCAACTATGGCTACACCTTC; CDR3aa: CSVEITGGNYGYTF
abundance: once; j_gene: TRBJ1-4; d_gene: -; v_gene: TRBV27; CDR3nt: TGTGCCAGCAGCAGGGGCGCTGGAAATGAAAAACTGTTTTTT; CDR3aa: CASSRGAGNEKLFF
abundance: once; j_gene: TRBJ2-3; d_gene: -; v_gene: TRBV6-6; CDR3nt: TGTGCCAGCAGTTATGGTTGGGGCGCTGGCACAGATACGCAGTATTTT; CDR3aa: CASSYGWGAGTDTQYF
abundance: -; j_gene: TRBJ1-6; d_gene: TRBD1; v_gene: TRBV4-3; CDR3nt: TGCGCCAGCAGCCAGGACAGGGGGTATTCACCCCTCCACTTT; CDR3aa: CASSQDRGYSPLHF
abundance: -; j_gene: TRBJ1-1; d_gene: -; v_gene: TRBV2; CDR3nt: TGTGCCAGCAGTGCTACAGAGAACACTGAAGCTTTCTTT; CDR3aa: CASSATENTEAFF